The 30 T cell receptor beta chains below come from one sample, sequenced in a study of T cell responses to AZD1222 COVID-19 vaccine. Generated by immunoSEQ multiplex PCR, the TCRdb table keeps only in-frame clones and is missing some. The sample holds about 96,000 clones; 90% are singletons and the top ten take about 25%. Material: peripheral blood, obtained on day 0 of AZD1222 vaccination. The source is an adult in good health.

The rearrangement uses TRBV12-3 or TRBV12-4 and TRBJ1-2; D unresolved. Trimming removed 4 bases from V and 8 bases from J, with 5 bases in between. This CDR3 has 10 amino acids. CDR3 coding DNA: TGTGCCAGCAGTTCCCCGGGCTACACCTTC. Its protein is CASSSPGYTF.

The chain's CDR3 is CASLPGQGKQPQHF. Here the CDR3 DNA reads TGTGCCAGCCTACCGGGACAGGGAAAACAGCCCCAGCATTTT. V usage is TRBV28 and J usage is TRBJ1-5; TRBD1 aligns across 9 bases. This CDR3 is 14 amino acids long. Looked up from germline, CDR1 is MDHEN and CDR2 is SYDVKM. Germline trimming cut 8 bases from V and 7 bases from J; bases unmatched to any gene: 9.

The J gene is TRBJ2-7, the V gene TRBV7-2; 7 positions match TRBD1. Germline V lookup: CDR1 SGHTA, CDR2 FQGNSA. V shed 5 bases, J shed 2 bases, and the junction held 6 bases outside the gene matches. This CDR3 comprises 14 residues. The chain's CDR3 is CASSPTGNAYEQYF. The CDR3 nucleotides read TGTGCCAGCAGCCCGACAGGGAACGCCTACGAGCAGTACTTC. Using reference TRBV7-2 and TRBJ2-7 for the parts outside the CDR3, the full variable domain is GAGVSQSPSNKVTEKGKDVELRCDPISGHTALYWYRQSLGQGLEFLIYFQGNSAPDKSGLPSDRFSAERTGGSVSTLTIQRTQQEDSAVYLCASSPTGNAYEQYFGPGTRLTVT.

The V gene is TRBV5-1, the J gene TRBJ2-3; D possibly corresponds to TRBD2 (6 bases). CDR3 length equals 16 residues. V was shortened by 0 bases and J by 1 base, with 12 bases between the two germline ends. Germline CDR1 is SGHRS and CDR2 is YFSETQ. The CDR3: CASSLDREWGTDTQYF. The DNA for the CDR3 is TGCGCCAGCAGCTTGGACCGGGAGTGGGGCACAGATACGCAGTATTTT.

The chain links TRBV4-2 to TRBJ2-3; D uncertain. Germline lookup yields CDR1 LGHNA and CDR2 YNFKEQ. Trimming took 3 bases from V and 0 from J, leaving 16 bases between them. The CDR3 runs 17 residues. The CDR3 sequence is CASSQELPGRSTDTQYF. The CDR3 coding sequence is TGTGCCAGCAGCCAGGAGCTTCCGGGCCGAAGCACAGATACGCAGTATTTT.

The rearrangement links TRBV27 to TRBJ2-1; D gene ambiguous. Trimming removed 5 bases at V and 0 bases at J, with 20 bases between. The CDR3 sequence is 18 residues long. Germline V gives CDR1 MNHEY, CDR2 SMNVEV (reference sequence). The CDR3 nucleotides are TGTGCCAGCAGTCCACTCCTCCGGGCGTCGAGCTCCTACAATGAGCAGTTCTTC. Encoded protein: CASSPLLRASSSYNEQFF.

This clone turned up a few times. The CDR3 reads CASSMQGDQPQHF. DNA for the CDR3: TGTGCCAGTAGTATGCAGGGCGATCAGCCCCAGCATTTT. The V call is TRBV19, the J call TRBJ1-5, with D possibly being TRBD1 (5 bases). CDR1 LNHDA and CDR2 SQIVND come from the germline V gene (reference sequence). V was shortened by 3 bases and J by 5 bases, with 8 bases between the two germline ends. CDR3 length: 13 residues. The entire variable domain, with the rest obtained from reference TRBV19 and TRBJ1-5, is as follows: DGGITQSPKYLFRKEGQNVTLSCEQNLNHDAMYWYRQDPGQGLRLIYYSQIVNDFQKGDIAEGYSVSREKKESFPLTVTSAQKNPTAFYLCASSMQGDQPQHFGDGTRLSIL.

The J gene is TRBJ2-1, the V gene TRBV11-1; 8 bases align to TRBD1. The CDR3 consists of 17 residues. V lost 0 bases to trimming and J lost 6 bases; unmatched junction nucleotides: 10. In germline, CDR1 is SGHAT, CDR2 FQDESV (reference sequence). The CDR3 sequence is CASSLASWTGYFNEQFF. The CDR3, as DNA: TGTGCCAGCAGCTTAGCTTCATGGACAGGGTATTTCAATGAGCAGTTCTTC.

The CDR3 loop reads CASSQRIGETGELFF. DNA of the CDR3: TGCGCCAGCAGCCAACGGATAGGGGAAACCGGGGAGCTGTTTTTT. The chain combines TRBV4-3 with TRBJ2-2; TRBD1 is a possible D gene (5 bases). Trimming left V 2 bases short and J 5 bases short, with 12 bases between. The CDR3 contains 15 residues. Germline CDR1 LGHNA, CDR2 YSLEER.

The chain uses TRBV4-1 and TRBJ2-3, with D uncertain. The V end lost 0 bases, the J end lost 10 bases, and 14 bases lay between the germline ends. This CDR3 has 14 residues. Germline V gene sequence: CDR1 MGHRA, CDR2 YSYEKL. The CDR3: CASSQEKERPAQYF. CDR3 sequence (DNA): TGCGCCAGCAGCCAAGAGAAGGAGCGCCCAGCGCAGTATTTT.

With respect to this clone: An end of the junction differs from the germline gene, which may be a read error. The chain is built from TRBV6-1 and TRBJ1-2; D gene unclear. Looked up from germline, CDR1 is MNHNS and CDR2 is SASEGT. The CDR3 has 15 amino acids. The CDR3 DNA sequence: TGTGCCAGCAGAGAAGCCCCATCCAGCTACTATGGCTACACCTTC. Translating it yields CASREAPSSYYGYTF.

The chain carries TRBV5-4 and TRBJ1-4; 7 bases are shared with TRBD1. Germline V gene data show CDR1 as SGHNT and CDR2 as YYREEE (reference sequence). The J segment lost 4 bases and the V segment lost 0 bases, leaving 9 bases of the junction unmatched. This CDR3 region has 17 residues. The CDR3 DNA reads TGTGCCAGCAGCTTGGGGGCAGGGGGGGCCCTTAATGAAAAACTGTTTTTT. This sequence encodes CASSLGAGGALNEKLFF.

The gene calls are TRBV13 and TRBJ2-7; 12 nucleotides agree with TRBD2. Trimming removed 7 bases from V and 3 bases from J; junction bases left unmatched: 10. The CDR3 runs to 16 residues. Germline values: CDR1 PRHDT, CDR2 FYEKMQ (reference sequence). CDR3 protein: CASTMGLAGSLYEQYF. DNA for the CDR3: TGTGCCAGCACCATGGGACTAGCGGGCTCACTCTACGAGCAGTACTTC.

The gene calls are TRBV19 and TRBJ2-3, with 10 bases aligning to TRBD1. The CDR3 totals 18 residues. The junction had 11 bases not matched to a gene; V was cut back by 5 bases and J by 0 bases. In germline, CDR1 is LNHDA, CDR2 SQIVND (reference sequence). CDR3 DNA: TGTGCCAGTAGTCTCGGGACAGGGGTTGGACTGAGCACAGATACGCAGTATTTT. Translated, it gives CASSLGTGVGLSTDTQYF.

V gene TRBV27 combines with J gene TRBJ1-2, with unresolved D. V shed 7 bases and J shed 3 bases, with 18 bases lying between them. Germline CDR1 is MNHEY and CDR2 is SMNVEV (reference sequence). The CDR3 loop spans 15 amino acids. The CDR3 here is CASTSLGSSHYGYTF. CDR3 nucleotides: TGTGCCAGCACCTCCCTCGGGAGTTCTCACTATGGCTACACCTTC.

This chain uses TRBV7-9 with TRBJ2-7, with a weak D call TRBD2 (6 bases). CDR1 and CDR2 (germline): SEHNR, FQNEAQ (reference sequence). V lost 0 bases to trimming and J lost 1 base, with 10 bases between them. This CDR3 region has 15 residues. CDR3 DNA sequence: TGTGCCAGCAGCTTAGCGGCTAGCGTATCCTACGAGCAGTACTTC. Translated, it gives CASSLAASVSYEQYF.

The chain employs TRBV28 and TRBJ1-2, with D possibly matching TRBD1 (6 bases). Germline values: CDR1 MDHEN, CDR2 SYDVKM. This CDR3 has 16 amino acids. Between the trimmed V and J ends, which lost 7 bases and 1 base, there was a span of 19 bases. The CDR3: CASIPLFGQNNYGYTF. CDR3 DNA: TGTGCCAGCATCCCCTTATTCGGACAGAATAACTATGGCTACACCTTC.

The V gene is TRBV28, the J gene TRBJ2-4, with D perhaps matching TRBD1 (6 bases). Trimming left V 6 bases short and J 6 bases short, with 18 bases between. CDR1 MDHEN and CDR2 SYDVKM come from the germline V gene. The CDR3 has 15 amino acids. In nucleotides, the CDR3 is TGTGCCAGCAGGACGGACAGCGTCGTCGGAAACATTCAGTACTTC. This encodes CASRTDSVVGNIQYF. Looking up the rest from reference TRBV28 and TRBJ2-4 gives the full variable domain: DVKVTQSSRYLVKRTGEKVFLECVQDMDHENMFWYRQDPGLGLRLIYFSYDVKMKEKGDIPEGYSVSREKKERFSLILESASTNQTSMYLCASRTDSVVGNIQYFGAGTRLSVL.

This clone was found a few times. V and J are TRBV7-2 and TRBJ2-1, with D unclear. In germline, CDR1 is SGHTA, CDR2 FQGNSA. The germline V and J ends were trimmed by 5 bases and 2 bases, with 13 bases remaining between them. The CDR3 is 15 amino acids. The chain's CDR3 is CASSPTRGTYNEQFF. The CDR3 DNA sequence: TGTGCCAGCAGCCCGACGCGTGGGACCTACAATGAGCAGTTCTTC.

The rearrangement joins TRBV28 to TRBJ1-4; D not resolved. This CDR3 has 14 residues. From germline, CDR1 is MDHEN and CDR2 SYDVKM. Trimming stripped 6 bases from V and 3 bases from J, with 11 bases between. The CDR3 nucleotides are TGTGCCAGCAGCTTGGCAGGTGCTAATGAAAAACTGTTTTTT. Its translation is CASSLAGANEKLFF.

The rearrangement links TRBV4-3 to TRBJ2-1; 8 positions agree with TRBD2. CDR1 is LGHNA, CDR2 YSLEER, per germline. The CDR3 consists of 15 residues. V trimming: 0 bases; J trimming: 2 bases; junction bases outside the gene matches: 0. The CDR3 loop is CASSQDGGAYNEQFF. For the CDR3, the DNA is TGCGCCAGCAGCCAAGACGGGGGGGCCTACAATGAGCAGTTCTTC.

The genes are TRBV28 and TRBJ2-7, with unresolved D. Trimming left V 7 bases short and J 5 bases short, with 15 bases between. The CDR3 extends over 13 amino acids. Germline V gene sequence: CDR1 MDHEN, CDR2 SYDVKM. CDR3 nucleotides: TGTGCCAGCAAACGAAACGCGGACCACGAGCAGTACTTC. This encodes CASKRNADHEQYF.

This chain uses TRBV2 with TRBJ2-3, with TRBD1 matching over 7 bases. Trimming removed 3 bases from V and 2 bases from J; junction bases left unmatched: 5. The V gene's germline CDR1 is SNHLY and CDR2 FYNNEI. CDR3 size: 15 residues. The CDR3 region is CASSDQGVNTDTQYF. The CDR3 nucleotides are TGTGCCAGCAGTGACCAGGGGGTCAACACAGATACGCAGTATTTT. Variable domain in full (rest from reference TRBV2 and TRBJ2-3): EPEVTQTPSHQVTQMGQEVILRCVPISNHLYFYWYRQILGQKVEFLVSFYNNEISEKSEIFDDQFSVERPDGSNFTLKIRSTKLEDSAMYFCASSDQGVNTDTQYFGPGTRLTVL.

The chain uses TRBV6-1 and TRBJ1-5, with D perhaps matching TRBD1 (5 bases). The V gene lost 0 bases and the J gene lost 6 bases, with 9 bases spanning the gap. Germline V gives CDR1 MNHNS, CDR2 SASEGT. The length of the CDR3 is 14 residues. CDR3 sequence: CASSEAAGFQPQHF. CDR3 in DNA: TGTGCCAGCAGTGAAGCGGCAGGGTTTCAGCCCCAGCATTTT.

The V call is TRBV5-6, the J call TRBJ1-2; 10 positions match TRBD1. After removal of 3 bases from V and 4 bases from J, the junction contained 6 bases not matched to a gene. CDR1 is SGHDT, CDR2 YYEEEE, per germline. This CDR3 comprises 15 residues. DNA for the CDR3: TGTGCCAGCAGCTCTGGACAGGGGGGAGTCTATGGCTACACCTTC. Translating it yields CASSSGQGGVYGYTF.

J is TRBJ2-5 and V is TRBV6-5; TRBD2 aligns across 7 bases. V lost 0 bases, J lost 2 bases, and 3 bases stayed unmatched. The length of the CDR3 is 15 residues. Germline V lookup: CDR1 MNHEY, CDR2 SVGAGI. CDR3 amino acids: CASSYSPGGQETQYF. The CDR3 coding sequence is TGTGCCAGCAGTTACTCCCCGGGGGGACAAGAGACCCAGTACTTC.

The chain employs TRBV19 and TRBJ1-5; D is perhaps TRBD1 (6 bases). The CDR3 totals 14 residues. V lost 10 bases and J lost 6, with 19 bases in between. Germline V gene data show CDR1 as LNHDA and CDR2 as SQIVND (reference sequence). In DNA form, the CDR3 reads TGTGCCATCGCCATCGGGGGGCTCGGTCAGCCCCAGCATTTT. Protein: CAIAIGGLGQPQHF.

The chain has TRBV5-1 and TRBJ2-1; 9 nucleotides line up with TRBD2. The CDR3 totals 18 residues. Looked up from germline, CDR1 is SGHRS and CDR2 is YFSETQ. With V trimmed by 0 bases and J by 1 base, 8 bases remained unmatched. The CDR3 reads CASSLARLAGSSYNEQFF. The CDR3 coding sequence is TGCGCCAGCAGCTTGGCTAGGCTAGCGGGATCGTCCTACAATGAGCAGTTCTTC.

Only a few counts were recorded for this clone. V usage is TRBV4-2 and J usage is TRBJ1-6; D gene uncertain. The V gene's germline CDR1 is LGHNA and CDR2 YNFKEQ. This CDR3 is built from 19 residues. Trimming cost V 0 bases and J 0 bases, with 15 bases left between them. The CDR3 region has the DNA TGTGCCAGCAGCCAAGATACCGCCAGCCCAATCTCCTATAATTCACCCCTCCACTTT. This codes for CASSQDTASPISYNSPLHF.

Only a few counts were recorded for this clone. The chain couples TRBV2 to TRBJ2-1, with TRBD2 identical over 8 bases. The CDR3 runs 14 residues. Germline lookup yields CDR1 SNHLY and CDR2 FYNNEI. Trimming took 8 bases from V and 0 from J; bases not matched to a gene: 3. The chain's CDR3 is CASDSGVSYNEQFF. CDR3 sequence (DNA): TGTGCCAGCGATAGCGGGGTCTCCTACAATGAGCAGTTCTTC.